The 28 T cell receptor beta chains in this list originate from one sample, sequenced in a study of blood T cell repertoires in COVID-19. Produced via immunoSEQ multiplex PCR; TCRdb's table is partial and in-frame only. Among under 300,000 clones listed, roughly 86% were seen once. The sample consisted of PBMCs or T cells enriched from blood (not recorded which). All receptors come from a woman aged 60-75 years who had recovered from COVID-19.

This clone has only one observation. The chain combines TRBV11-3 with TRBJ1-2; TRBD1 matches at 8 bases. CDR1 and CDR2 from the germline V gene are SGHNT and YENEEA. The trim removed 3 bases at V and 7 bases at J, leaving 7 bases unmatched. The CDR3 has 14 residues. Here the CDR3 reads CASSLRQGARGYTF. As DNA, the CDR3 is TGTGCCAGCAGCTTGAGGCAGGGGGCGCGTGGCTACACCTTC.

Only one count was recorded for this clone. The chain joins TRBV9 to TRBJ2-2; 8 positions match TRBD2. The CDR3 runs 15 residues. Germline lookup yields CDR1 SGDLS and CDR2 YYNGEE. The J segment lost 5 bases and the V segment lost 4 bases, leaving 7 bases of the junction unmatched. The CDR3 loop reads CASSPSGRETGELFF. CDR3 nucleotides: TGTGCCAGCAGCCCGTCCGGGAGGGAAACCGGGGAGCTGTTTTTT.

The chain is built from TRBV6-4 and TRBJ2-5, with a tentative D call TRBD2 (6 bases). From germline, CDR1 is MRHNA and CDR2 SNTAGT. The CDR3 is 14 amino acids. Between the trimmed V and J ends, which lost 6 bases and 5 bases, there was a span of 16 bases. DNA of the CDR3: TGTGCCAGCAGCCACGGGCCTGCGGGGGAGACCCAGTACTTC. Its translation is CASSHGPAGETQYF.

The gene calls are TRBV12-3 or TRBV12-4 and TRBJ2-7; 9 nucleotides align to TRBD1. The length of the CDR3 is 13 residues. The J segment lost 5 bases and the V segment lost 6 bases, leaving 5 bases of the junction unmatched. The chain's CDR3 is CASRGTGKDEQYF. Here the CDR3 DNA reads TGTGCCAGCAGGGGGACAGGGAAGGACGAGCAGTACTTC.

The chain carries TRBV28 and TRBJ2-1; maybe TRBD1 (6 bases). CDR1 is MDHEN, CDR2 SYDVKM, per germline. The CDR3 covers 13 residues. Trimming stripped 6 bases from V and 10 bases from J, with 16 bases between. The CDR3 sequence is CASSPIQGGEQFF. The CDR3 DNA sequence: TGTGCCAGCAGCCCAATACAGGGTGGCGAGCAGTTCTTC.

DNA of the CDR3: TGTGCCAGCTCCCGGGACAGCGACGAAAAACTGTTTTTT. It yields the protein CASSRDSDEKLFF. This sequence joins TRBV18 and TRBJ1-4; 7 positions agree with TRBD1. Germline values: CDR1 KGHSH, CDR2 LQKENI. Germline trimming cut 6 bases from V and 8 bases from J; bases unmatched to any gene: 6. The CDR3 sequence is 13 residues long. Supplemented by reference TRBV18 and TRBJ1-4, the full variable domain reads NAGVMQNPRHLVRRRGQEARLRCSPMKGHSHVYWYRQLPEEGLKFMVYLQKENIIDESGMPKERFSAEFPKEGPSILRIQQVVRGDSAAYFCASSRDSDEKLFFGSGTQLSVL.

The chain combines TRBV11-2 with TRBJ2-7; 8 bases map to TRBD1. The trim removed 3 bases at V and 2 bases at J, leaving 9 bases unmatched. CDR3 size: 16 residues. Germline CDR1 reads SGHAT; CDR2 reads FQNNGV. DNA for the CDR3: TGTGCCAGCAGCTTCAACCTCGGACAGGGTGCCTACGAGCAGTACTTC. Its translation: CASSFNLGQGAYEQYF.

V usage is TRBV10-1 and J usage is TRBJ2-5; TRBD1 might be the D (6 bases). Between the trimmed V and J ends, which lost 2 bases and 1 base, there was a span of 8 bases. The CDR3 consists of 14 residues. Germline V CDR1 and CDR2: WNHNN, SYGVQD (reference sequence). The DNA of the CDR3 is TGCGCCAGCAGTGAGGCAGGGGTCCAAGAGACCCAGTACTTC. Amino acids: CASSEAGVQETQYF.

V usage is TRBV27 and J usage is TRBJ2-3, with 8 bases lining up with TRBD2. Looked up from germline, CDR1 is MNHEY and CDR2 is SMNVEV (reference sequence). This CDR3 comprises 16 residues. The J segment lost 5 bases and the V segment lost 2 bases, leaving 9 bases of the junction unmatched. CDR3 loop: CASSLLGLAEGDTQYF. The CDR3 DNA sequence: TGTGCCAGCAGTTTACTTGGACTAGCTGAGGGAGATACGCAGTATTTT.

This clone has a handful of counts. This chain uses TRBV11-2 with TRBJ1-6; unclear D gene. Germline V gives CDR1 SGHAT, CDR2 FQNNGV. The V gene lost 1 base and the J gene lost 9 bases, with 16 bases spanning the gap. The CDR3 is 16 amino acids. The CDR3 region is CASSLGSVQRGSPLHF. The CDR3 bases are TGTGCCAGCAGCTTAGGGTCAGTTCAAAGAGGTTCACCCCTCCACTTT.

There are a few counts of this clone. The chain is built from TRBV21-1 and TRBJ1-2; the table's D call, TRBD1, has no DNA check behind it. TRBV21-1 is shown as a pseudogene. This CDR3 has 19 amino acids. CDR3 sequence (DNA): TGTGCCAGCAGCAAAGGACACGGGACAGGGGGCGGATCTGACTATGGCTACACCTTC. It specifies CASSKGHGTGGGSDYGYTF.

This chain joins TRBV5-8 and TRBJ2-2; 9 nucleotides align to TRBD1. Trimming removed 0 bases from V and 0 bases from J; junction bases left unmatched: 0. CDR3 length equals 16 residues. Germline CDR1 reads SGHTS; CDR2 reads YDEGEE. CDR3 loop: CASSLGDRANTGELFF. The CDR3 nucleotides read TGTGCCAGCAGCTTGGGGGACAGGGCGAACACCGGGGAGCTGTTTTTT.

The V and J genes are TRBV5-1 and TRBJ1-2, with TRBD1 matching 10 bases. Germline V CDR1 and CDR2: SGHRS, YFSETQ. Trimming at V came to 3 bases and at J to 3 bases, leaving 5 bases not matched to a gene. The CDR3 spans 15 residues. The CDR3 coding sequence is TGCGCCAGCAGCTGGGGGACAGGGGATGACTATGGCTACACCTTC. Its translation is CASSWGTGDDYGYTF.

The chain combines TRBV18 with TRBJ2-2; perhaps TRBD1 as D (6 bases). CDR3 length: 14 amino acids. Trimming left V 3 bases short and J 5 bases short, with 10 bases between. Per germline, CDR1 KGHSH and CDR2 LQKENI. The CDR3 here is CASSPNRETGELFF. As DNA, the CDR3 is TGTGCCAGCTCACCTAACAGGGAAACCGGGGAGCTGTTTTTT.

This clone appeared once. This chain connects TRBV27 to TRBJ1-4; possibly TRBD1 for D (6 bases). The V and J ends lost 5 bases and 8 bases respectively, with 21 bases between them. Germline V lookup: CDR1 MNHEY, CDR2 SMNVEV (reference sequence). CDR3 length: 16 amino acids. The CDR3 nucleotides are TGTGCCAGCAGTACCATCATACAGGGTTTTAAGGAAAAACTGTTTTTT. Its protein product is CASSTIIQGFKEKLFF.

V is TRBV9 and J is TRBJ1-3; D perhaps matches TRBD1 (6 bases). In germline, CDR1 is SGDLS, CDR2 YYNGEE. There are 15 residues in the CDR3. Trimming removed 0 bases from V and 2 bases from J, with 9 bases in between. The CDR3 DNA reads TGTGCCAGCAGCGTAGGTCGGACAGCTGGAAACACCATATATTTT. This translates into CASSVGRTAGNTIYF.

The rearrangement joins TRBV7-8 to TRBJ1-4; TRBD1 is a possible D gene (6 bases). V dropped 3 bases and J dropped 7 bases, with 21 bases sitting between them. Per the germline V gene, CDR1 is SGHVS and CDR2 is FQNEAQ. CDR3 length: 17 amino acids. CDR3 protein: CASSLVWVTGNSEKLFF. The CDR3 bases are TGTGCCAGCAGCTTGGTTTGGGTTACAGGGAACAGTGAAAAACTGTTTTTT. Complete variable domain (other parts from reference TRBV7-8 and TRBJ1-4): GAGVSQSPRYKVAKRGQDVALRCDPISGHVSLFWYQQALGQGPEFLTYFQNEAQLDKSGLPSDRFFAERPEGSVSTLKIQRTQQEDSAVYLCASSLVWVTGNSEKLFFGSGTQLSVL.

This clone came up once. The germline gene is not matched at one end of the junction; a read error may be the cause. The J gene is TRBJ1-2, the V gene TRBV7-2, with D tentatively TRBD1 (5 bases). Germline-derived CDR1 and CDR2 are SGHTA and FQGNSA. The CDR3 length is 12 residues. The CDR3 reads CASSSLRGAPVF. The CDR3 bases are TGTGCCAGCAGCTCCTTGCGCGGGGCTCCGGTATTC.

This chain connects TRBV9 to TRBJ2-5, with 11 bases fitting TRBD2. The junction had 9 bases not matched to a gene; V was cut back by 4 bases and J by 7 bases. Germline CDR1 and CDR2: SGDLS and YYNGEE. The CDR3 is 15 residues long. This CDR3 reads CASSPQLAGVGTQYF. In DNA form, the CDR3 reads TGTGCCAGCAGCCCCCAACTAGCGGGAGTTGGGACCCAGTACTTC.

This rearrangement joins TRBV19 to TRBJ1-6; D perhaps matches TRBD1 (5 bases). The germline CDR1 and CDR2 sequences are LNHDA and SQIVND (reference sequence). Trimming removed 5 bases at V and 8 bases at J, with 7 bases between. CDR3 size: 12 residues. As DNA, the CDR3 is TGTGCCAGTAGTCTCAGGGATTCACCCCTCCACTTT. Translating it yields CASSLRDSPLHF.

V and J are TRBV29-1 and TRBJ2-7; a possible D gene is TRBD2 (5 bases). V shed 5 bases and J shed 0 bases, with 17 bases lying between them. This CDR3 is 15 amino acids long. Germline V gives CDR1 SQVTM, CDR2 ANQGSEA. The CDR3: CSVRGTTLSSYEQYF. For the CDR3, the DNA is TGCAGCGTTCGGGGAACAACATTGTCCTCCTACGAGCAGTACTTC.

The chain carries TRBV6-5 and TRBJ2-1; the match to TRBD2 covers 9 bases. The V and J ends lost 9 bases and 11 bases, in that order; junction bases with no gene match: 11. The CDR3 sequence is 13 residues long. Germline CDR1 reads MNHEY; CDR2 reads SVGAGI. In nucleotides, the CDR3 is TGTGCCAGACCTATAGCGGGGGCGGGCAAGCAGTTCTTC. Translating gives CARPIAGAGKQFF.

The chain joins TRBV5-8 to TRBJ2-5, with TRBD2 as a possible D gene (5 bases). This CDR3 contains 16 residues. Germline V gene data show CDR1 as SGHTS and CDR2 as YDEGEE. With 2 bases removed from V and 2 bases from J, the gap between germline ends came to 16 bases. CDR3 coding DNA: TGTGCCAGCAGCTTTAACAGCGGAAGAGTTCAAGAGACCCAGTACTTC. Translating it yields CASSFNSGRVQETQYF.

CDR3 nucleotides: TGTGCCAGCACTTTTTACGGGAGGACCAATCCCTACGAGCAGTACTTC. It is translated as CASTFYGRTNPYEQYF. The chain uses TRBV5-4 and TRBJ2-7; 7 nucleotides align to TRBD2. Germline V gene sequence: CDR1 SGHNT, CDR2 YYREEE (reference sequence). V gave up 6 bases and J gave up 2 bases; unmatched junction bases: 14. The CDR3 has 16 amino acids.

The chain links TRBV29-1 to TRBJ1-5; a possible D gene is TRBD1 (5 bases). V shed 6 bases and J shed 5 bases, with 17 bases lying between them. CDR1 and CDR2 from the germline V gene are SQVTM and ANQGSEA. The CDR3 loop spans 14 amino acids. Here the CDR3 DNA reads TGCAGCGTCTCGGACACCAATGGCGATCAGCCCCAGCATTTT. This encodes CSVSDTNGDQPQHF.

The rearrangement links TRBV11-2 to TRBJ2-2; TRBD1 aligns across 9 bases. This CDR3 is 18 amino acids long. Germline CDR1 SGHAT, CDR2 FQNNGV. J gave up 2 bases and V 1 base, and 8 bases lay outside the gene matches. The DNA for the CDR3 is TGTGCCAGCAGCTTAGGAGGTCCGGGACAGGGAAACACCGGGGAGCTGTTTTTT. Translating gives CASSLGGPGQGNTGELFF.

The chain is built from TRBV19 and TRBJ1-3; D unclear. From germline, CDR1 is LNHDA and CDR2 SQIVND (reference sequence). CDR3 size: 14 residues. Deletions cut 3 bases from V and 0 bases from J, with 6 bases between. The chain's CDR3 is CASSMRSSGNTIYF. The CDR3 DNA sequence: TGTGCCAGTAGTATGAGAAGCTCTGGAAACACCATATATTTT.

The chain is built from TRBV7-9 and TRBJ1-3; tentative D call: TRBD1 (6 bases). From germline, CDR1 is SEHNR and CDR2 FQNEAQ (reference sequence). Trimming cost V 1 base and J 7 bases, with 11 bases left between them. The CDR3 loop spans 14 amino acids. The DNA for the CDR3 is TGTGCCAGCAGCTTAGGTGGGGGCGTCAACACCATATATTTT. It yields the protein CASSLGGGVNTIYF.